These T cell receptor beta chains were read from a single sample in a study of T cells in localized non-small cell lung cancer. Using immunoSEQ multiplex PCR, the repertoire was profiled, and TCRdb retains in-frame clones only, with some absent. The data show over 20,000 clones, with approximately 84% seen just once and about 5.3% held by the top ten. The source was peripheral blood, collected before any cancer treatment. All receptors come from a male donor at least 60 years old with stage II squamous cell lung carcinoma. The conserved cysteine and the conserved F or W are not part of the CDR3 here.

J,V,CDR3
TRBJ1-1,TRBV2,ASSESSKFARMNTEAF
TRBJ2-7,TRBV7-2,ASSSTTSFGEQY
TRBJ2-1,TRBV4-1,ASSQDLTYNEQF
TRBJ2-7,TRBV7-2,ASSLSLAEQY
TRBJ2-5,TRBV4-3,ASSQGPFQETQY
TRBJ2-3,TRBV21-1,ASSHQKKTSDTDTQY
TRBJ2-3,TRBV7-6,ASSPSDRGTDTQY
TRBJ1-2,TRBV4-1,ASSQETQSYGYT
TRBJ2-5,TRBV18,ASSPTSGQETQY
TRBJ2-1,TRBV29-1,SVEDRSSYNEQF
TRBJ2-5,TRBV5-4,ASSLGTSGQETQY
TRBJ1-4,TRBV25-1,ASRGAGANEKLF
TRBJ1-1,TRBV30,AWKARQNTEAF
TRBJ1-1,TRBV28,ASSLGGTAQNTEAF
TRBJ1-1,TRBV29-1,SVRGGSEAF
TRBJ2-1,TRBV6-4,ASSEGGGSYNEQF
TRBJ1-5,TRBV19,ASTAGFHQPQH
TRBJ2-7,TRBV2,ASSERGYYEQY
TRBJ2-1,TRBV4-2,ASSQEGNARSYNEQF
TRBJ1-1,TRBV5-4,ASGTGGDAEAF
TRBJ2-7,TRBV28,ASSRRYEQY
TRBJ2-1,TRBV9,ASSTRGTGVEGEQF
TRBJ2-2,TRBV15,ATGHTGELF
TRBJ2-3,TRBV6-5,ASSSLPGDTQY
TRBJ1-1,TRBV10-3,AISEPPGPGGGTEAF
TRBJ2-1,TRBV7-9,ASSLGLAGVDEQF
TRBJ1-2,TRBV18,ASSPLEGVYGYT
TRBJ2-5,TRBV6-6,ATTSQGSVGETQY
TRBJ2-3,TRBV10-3,AISGLGSTDTQY
TRBJ2-3,TRBV10-2,ASSQADTQY
TRBJ2-7,TRBV5-1,ASSNRDRGSREQY
TRBJ2-1,TRBV10-2,ASSLASNEQF
TRBJ2-1,TRBV4-2,ASTHSGTNNEQF
TRBJ1-2,TRBV19,ASSMGTGEMGSYT
TRBJ1-5,TRBV15,ATSRDRGENQPQH
TRBJ1-4,TRBV19,ASSPGDSYSTNEKLF
TRBJ1-5,TRBV6-5,ASSSQGSNQPQH
TRBJ1-2,TRBV19,ASSTDRGANYGYT
TRBJ2-7,TRBV19,ASSIGAGSASYEQY
TRBJ2-4,TRBV4-3,ASSQDPLAAGIQY
TRBJ1-1,TRBV7-9,ASSLVQGWDTEAF
TRBJ1-4,TRBV27,ASSLGLGGHATNEKLF
TRBJ2-5,TRBV5-4,ASSLRHQETQY
TRBJ1-1,TRBV5-4,ASSGNRVMNTEAF
TRBJ2-1,TRBV27,ASTLSGSTEQF
TRBJ2-3,TRBV4-1,ASSQDDPRTDTQY
TRBJ1-1,TRBV6-1,ASRGVGSSRTEAF
TRBJ2-7,TRBV7-8,ASSLGTVNEQY
TRBJ1-1,TRBV7-2,ASSFGTLNTEAF
TRBJ2-6,TRBV21-1,ASTGTPWSGANVLT
TRBJ1-6,TRBV5-4,ASNNLGQNNSPLH
TRBJ2-2,TRBV29-1,SGRDFSTGELF
TRBJ1-6,TRBV6-1,ASSEEGVPSSYNSPLH
TRBJ1-2,TRBV4-2,ASSQESPREGWGYGYT
TRBJ2-1,TRBV19,ASSWGTSGDPHEQF
TRBJ1-2,TRBV2,ASSVGQNYGYT